The 6 T cell receptor beta chains listed next were all sequenced from one sample in a study of T cells in Graves' hyperthyroidism and ophthalmopathy. TCR beta CDR3 regions were amplified from RNA. A set of HTBI primers served as the primers for a first-round RT-PCR of the TCR CDR3. Via MiXCR, TCRdb re-called the multiplex PCR reads, giving one row per CDR3 protein. The table lists about 320,000 distinct CDR3 sequences, roughly 17% of them singletons. Input material: blood. The origin of the receptors is a young man with Graves' hyperthyroidism.

This clonotype was seen ten or more times. This rearrangement joins TRBV12-3 or TRBV12-4 to TRBJ2-2, with 9 bases identical to TRBD2. The CDR3 consists of 15 residues. V lost 5 bases, J lost 5 bases, and 6 bases stayed unmatched. CDR3: CASSLIAGATGELFF. The CDR3 DNA follows: TGTGCCAGCAGTCTAATAGCGGGAGCAACCGGGGAGCTGTTTTTT.

This clonotype was detected ten times or more. V usage is TRBV20-1 and J usage is TRBJ2-7; 10 bases match TRBD2. The V and J ends lost 4 bases and 3 bases, in that order; junction bases with no gene match: 12. Germline V gene lookup returns CDR1 DFQATT and CDR2 SNEGSKA (reference sequence). This CDR3 has 16 amino acids. In DNA form, the CDR3 reads TGCAGTGCTACATCTCTAGCGGGAGCATCGAACTACGAGCAGTACTTC. Protein: CSATSLAGASNYEQYF.

This clonotype was counted at least ten times. The chain uses TRBV12-3 or TRBV12-4 and TRBJ2-7; 9 positions match TRBD2. The CDR3 spans 15 residues. V shed 5 bases, J shed 1 base, and the junction held 6 bases outside the gene matches. CDR3 DNA sequence: TGTGCCAGCAGTCCGCGGGGGGGAGGGTCCTACGAGCAGTACTTC. This encodes CASSPRGGGSYEQYF.

This clonotype was counted many times. V and J are TRBV28 and TRBJ1-5, with D unresolved. V lost 2 bases and J 9 bases, leaving 14 bases between the germline ends. CDR3 size: 14 residues. The V gene's germline CDR1 is MDHEN and CDR2 SYDVKM. Here the CDR3 DNA reads TGTGCCAGCAGTTTAAGGGCAGGCCGCCTGCCCCAGCATTTT. Translation: CASSLRAGRLPQHF.

This clonotype appeared a few times. The chain is built from TRBV20-1 and TRBJ1-1; D gene unclear. Trimming cost V 3 bases and J 0 bases, with 14 bases left between them. The CDR3 length is 15 residues. Germline CDR1 DFQATT, CDR2 SNEGSKA (reference sequence). CDR3 sequence (DNA): TGCAGTGCTAGTTTGGATGCTCTCCTGAACACTGAAGCTTTCTTT. Its protein product is CSASLDALLNTEAFF.

The chain combines TRBV25-1 with TRBJ2-2; 9 positions agree with TRBD2. Germline lookup yields CDR1 MGHDK and CDR2 SYGVNS. The J segment lost 7 bases and the V segment lost 1 base, leaving 7 bases of the junction unmatched. CDR3 length equals 16 residues. In DNA form, the CDR3 reads TGTGCCAGCAGTGAATGGAAGCGGGAGGACGTCGGGGAGCTGTTTTTT. This gives the protein CASSEWKREDVGELFF.